What follows are 8 T cell receptor beta chains derived from one specimen sequenced in a study of cytomegalovirus exposure and HLA in healthy donors. The PCR used 60 Vbeta and 13 Jbeta primers. TCRdb's table, derived via immunoSEQ multiplex PCR, lists solely in-frame clones and lacks some. Of 100,000 to 150,000 clones in the sample, about 68% were seen once. The sample consisted of PBMCs. The receptors were sampled from a man aged 40-49 years in good health and CMV-seropositive.

The chain employs TRBV7-8 and TRBJ2-7; D gene ambiguous. The CDR3 has 14 amino acids. Germline V lookup: CDR1 SGHVS, CDR2 FQNEAQ. The germline V and J ends were trimmed by 1 base and 1 base, with 8 bases remaining between them. The CDR3 sequence is CASSLVPQSYEQYF. Here the CDR3 DNA reads TGTGCCAGCAGCTTAGTCCCCCAGTCCTACGAGCAGTACTTC.

The chain employs TRBV2 and TRBJ2-3; tentative D call: TRBD2 (5 bases). V was pared by 6 bases and J by 6 bases, with 13 bases between. The CDR3 is made up of 13 amino acids. Germline lookup yields CDR1 SNHLY and CDR2 FYNNEI. Here the CDR3 DNA reads TGTGCCAGCAGGGACTTTAAATTGGATACGCAGTATTTT. Translated: CASRDFKLDTQYF.

This CDR3 reads CASRLGANTGELFF. The CDR3 coding sequence is TGTGCCAGCAGACTCGGAGCGAACACCGGGGAGCTGTTTTTT. The chain joins TRBV6-6 to TRBJ2-2, with D hard to call. With 6 bases removed from V and 0 bases from J, the gap between germline ends came to 8 bases. Germline lookup yields CDR1 MNHNY and CDR2 SVGAGI (reference sequence). The CDR3 is 14 residues long.

The gene calls are TRBV29-1 and TRBJ2-3; D may be TRBD1 (5 bases). CDR1 is SQVTM and CDR2 is ANQGSEA in the germline V gene. The V end was cut by 8 bases, the J end by 2 bases, with 11 bases between. CDR3 length equals 12 residues. The CDR3, as DNA: TGCAGCTCTGGGGCGGTCACAGATACGCAGTATTTT. This sequence encodes CSSGAVTDTQYF.

The V and J genes are TRBV27 and TRBJ2-7; D possibly corresponds to TRBD1 (6 bases). The CDR3 has 13 amino acids. The V gene's germline CDR1 is MNHEY and CDR2 SMNVEV (reference sequence). V dropped 9 bases and J dropped 7 bases, with 19 bases sitting between them. The CDR3 coding sequence is TGTGCCAGTGGCCCACTTCCAGGGGATGAGCAGTACTTC. Its translation is CASGPLPGDEQYF.

This clone has only a few counts. This chain links TRBV5-5 with TRBJ2-7; maybe TRBD2 (5 bases). This CDR3 spans 14 amino acids. Trimming removed 0 bases at V and 0 bases at J, with 7 bases between. CDR1 is SGHKS and CDR2 is YYEKEE in the germline V gene (reference sequence). CDR3 bases: TGTGCCAGCAGCTTGGGAGGGAACTCCTACGAGCAGTACTTC. Its translation is CASSLGGNSYEQYF.

The table lists this clone with a few counts. This chain uses TRBV6-4 with TRBJ1-2; a weak D match, TRBD1 (5 bases). Germline V lookup: CDR1 MRHNA, CDR2 SNTAGT. Trimming took 6 bases from V and 2 from J, leaving 13 bases between them. The CDR3 is made up of 14 amino acids. For the CDR3, the DNA is TGTGCCAGCAGCCGGGGGATGGGGAACTATGGCTACACCTTC. It translates to CASSRGMGNYGYTF.

The chain uses TRBV18 and TRBJ1-5, with D possibly matching TRBD1 (5 bases). The CDR3 is 15 residues long. Trimming shortened V by 2 bases and J by 1 base, and 9 bases separated the two germline ends. Germline values: CDR1 KGHSH, CDR2 LQKENI. The CDR3 DNA follows: TGTGCCAGCTCACCATCGGGGGGGAGCAATCAGCCCCAGCATTTT. Protein product: CASSPSGGSNQPQHF.